This T cell receptor (beta chain) was sequenced in a study of beta chain features in type 1 diabetes (dated by TCRdb to the late 2010s). Background on the whole study: Patients and healthy donors did not differ in mean age, gender distribution, total cell number or subset yield. A total of 85 million to 140 million sorted cells were examined across all samples, and the number of cells per subset was strongly correlated with RNA yield. In the study, recently diagnosed type 1 diabetes patients and matched healthy donors were compared on the TCRB repertoires of their sorted circulating CD4+ T cell subsets. Whereas all 28 donors provided naive and central memory subsets, regulatory and stem cell-like memory subsets were isolated from just 8 patients and about 8 healthy donors. What the work shows at the level of the full study, not this receptor alone: Because cDNA was sequenced instead of genomic DNA, highly expressing activated cells could be over-represented, though the groups showed no difference in activation or CD3 levels. Because the HLA sub-analyses included only small numbers of individuals, any influence of HLA type on TCRB rearrangement was left unresolved. Naive, central memory and regulatory TCRB repertoires appeared to be more alike among patients than among healthy donors. At VDJ recombination sites, patients with type 1 diabetes made fewer insertions and deleted more nucleotides, a pattern implying thymic rearrangement abnormalities. In all four CD4+ subsets, TCRB CDR3 length was moderately but significantly shorter in type 1 diabetes patients. PCR might favor shorter templates, but patient and control samples were amplified and corrected together, so any skew would affect both groups equally.

This clone was counted only a few times. It has no known antigen specificity. Base qualities are missing; no much larger clone stands one base away. CDR1 SGHRS and CDR2 YFSETQ were looked up in the germline V gene. The CDR3, cysteine through phenylalanine, is 15 amino acids long. Here the CDR3 DNA is all that survives: 45 bases in frame from base 1. The V and J ends are trimmed by 4 bases and 3 bases, leaving 13 bases between them. The High Capacity cDNA Reverse Transcription Kit was used to reverse transcribe all of the isolated RNA, meaning that expressed TCRB transcripts were what got sequenced. Deep immunoSEQ sequencing was applied to naive, central memory and regulatory T cell samples, giving an average of roughly 3.5 million total reads per sample. After sorted cells were lysed in RLT buffer, RNA was extracted with DNase-treated RNeasy Micro or Mini kits, with the choice depending on cell number. Each cell subset was processed separately to prevent cross-contamination, with patient and healthy donor samples processed together. TCRB sequences were amplified from cDNA with the immunoSEQ multiplex PCR, producing 87-bp fragments spanning the CDR3 region. The amplicons were sequenced using the Illumina HiSeq platform. Processing in the source paper ran as follows. PCR bias was computationally corrected using synthetic template baselines, reads within Hamming distance 2 were collapsed, and singletons that could not be merged were discarded. By aligning reads against IMGT, V, D and J genes, CDR3 length, and insertions or deletions at six rearrangement sites were assigned. Clonotype counts were normalized to sorted cell number within each subset before computing true diversity and Gini coefficients with the tcR R package. Repertoire sharing was quantified using the overlap coefficient calculated on TCRB nucleotide sequences. Out-of-frame TCRB sequences from naive cells were analyzed to stand in for the pre-selection repertoire. The table comes from immuneACCESS by way of TCRdb, which keeps in-frame sequences with V and J called. Part of the clones is missing from these tables; in studies checked, under half for an unresolved V gene and the rest for unknown reasons. The V and J calls and clone size are taken from that table; D and trimming were inferred from the DNA. The sample table contains 200,000 to 250,000 clones; only one count was recorded for about 14% of them. About 0.018% of the sample is in the top ten clones.

Each donor gave one peripheral blood draw, averaging around 0.11 L, which was collected into heparinised tubes. A BD FACSAria II was used to sort naive, central memory, regulatory and stem cell-like memory CD4+ T cells with a panel that included CD45RO, CCR7, CD25, CD127, CD95 and CD27. Purity was above 95% for every sorted population. Right away, PBMCs were isolated by Lymphoprep density gradient centrifugation and were stained directly, with no culture step. Samples were stained and sorted in pairs, with one healthy donor and one patient per experiment, so that batch effects were minimized. The TCR comes from a man younger than 45 with type 1 diabetes. Recombination joined TRBV5-1 with TRBJ2-2; tentative D gene TRBD1, with 6 bases matching. The sequencing sample was made of naive CD4+ T cells from blood. This specimen's cell subset or site label, interpreted: true naive CD4+ T cells. Read as DNA, the sequence is TGCGCCAGCAGCGCGGGCAGGGGATACACCGGGGAGCTGTTTTTT. Its translation reads: CASSAGRGYTGELFF. The full variable domain, with segments outside the CDR3 supplied by the reference TRBV5-1 and TRBJ2-2 proteins, appears as KAGVTQTPRYLIKTRGQQVTLSCSPISGHRSVSWYQQTPGQGLQFLFEYFSETQRNKGNFPGRFSGRQFSNSRSEMNVSTLELGDSALYLCASSAGRGYTGELFFGEGSRLTVL.